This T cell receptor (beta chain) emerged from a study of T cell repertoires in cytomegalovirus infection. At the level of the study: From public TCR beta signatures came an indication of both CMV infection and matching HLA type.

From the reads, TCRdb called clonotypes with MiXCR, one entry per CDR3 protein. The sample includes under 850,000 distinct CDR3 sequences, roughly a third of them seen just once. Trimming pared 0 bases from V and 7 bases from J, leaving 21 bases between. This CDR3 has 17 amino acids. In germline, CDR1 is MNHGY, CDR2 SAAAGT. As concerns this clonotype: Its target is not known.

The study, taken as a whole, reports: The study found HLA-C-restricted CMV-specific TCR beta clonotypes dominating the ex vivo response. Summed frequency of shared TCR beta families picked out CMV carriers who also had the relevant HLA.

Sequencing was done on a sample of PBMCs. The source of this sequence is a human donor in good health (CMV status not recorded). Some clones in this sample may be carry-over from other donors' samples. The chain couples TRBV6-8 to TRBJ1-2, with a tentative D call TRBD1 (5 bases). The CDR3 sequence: CASSYSVPGPHRGGYTF. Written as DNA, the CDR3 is TGTGCCAGCAGTTACTCGGTCCCGGGACCCCACCGGGGTGGCTACACCTTC.